This T cell receptor beta chain was sequenced for a study of identical twins (dated by TCRdb to the mid-2010s). About the full investigation: TCR alpha and beta repertoires from monozygotic twins, unrelated adults of various ages and cord blood were deep-sequenced to test whether fetal clonotypes persist. Replicate twin experiments were performed at different times using different library preparation protocols to rule out contamination. Overall study outcomes, separate from this receptor: In monozygotic twins, recombination models systematically underestimated out-of-frame TCR alpha sharing, but the models matched the sharing seen between unrelated individuals. Excess twin sharing in beta out-of-frame sequences was weaker because fewer shared sequences lowered the signal-to-noise ratio. Abundant cord blood beta clonotypes had fewer insertions, young adult naive repertoires showed a similar but weaker trend, and memory repertoires showed no such trend. Out-of-frame TCR alpha sequences shared between twins showed an excess of low generation-probability sequences compared with coincidental sharing between unrelated individuals. Because the same donors could not be followed over many years, the conclusions depended on cross-sectional statistical analysis. Zero-insertion analyses could be partly confounded by invariant T cells such as MAIT and iNKT, although diverse VJ usage argued against such confounding for most clonotypes.

As for this clonotype: Its antigen has not been determined. Nothing much larger sits one base from this clone, and base qualities are not available.

Library generation was performed with 5' RACE. Instrument on record: Illumina HiSeq 2000. A universal primer binding site was introduced by template switching, and a unique molecular identifier was present in the final cDNA, enabling accurate counting of TCR cDNA molecules. Specific primers in the conserved constant-segment region were used to synthesize first-strand cDNA for the TCR alpha and beta chains. To control for contamination, every cDNA library carried two barcodes: a SMART-Mk sample barcode plus Illumina barcodes. TruSeq adapter sequences along with Illumina sample barcodes were introduced in two successive PCR steps. The Illumina HiSeq platform was used with custom primers to sequence TCR alpha and beta cDNA libraries. The study's processing was this. MiGEC processed the raw reads to extract unique molecular identifiers, while MiXCR was used to determine the CDR3 positions. Recombination models were inferred per individual with the repgenHMM and IGoR tools using an EM algorithm. The analysis of shared clonotypes was done with the tcR package in R, with sharing normalized by the product of cloneset sizes. Out-of-frame nonproductive sequences were analyzed to study raw recombination free of thymic and clonal selection effects. The public reads were quality trimmed at Q25 with fastp and then assembled into clones with MiXCR by TCRdb, keeping productive beta chains. Rows matching on CDR3 protein sequence are summarized as one entry with the most common DNA and genes. The V and J calls follow TCRdb's processing rather than the paper's. The sample table records 450,000 or so distinct CDR3 sequences; more than 13% of these occur just once. The top ten hold 0.5% to 0.65% of the sample.

Every donor was a healthy Caucasian. Three pairs of female monozygotic twins, all aged about 18 to 30 years, were included in the twin cohort. CD4+ and CD8+ T cell populations were isolated with positive isolation kits from Invitrogen. The same sample was also studied in work on yellow fever vaccine responses in identical twins. Reported in the second study: The T cell response to vaccination in identical twins was reported by the authors to appear partly convergent and partly personalized. In identical twins, the study followed T cell clones that responded to the vaccine with precision.

The receptor comes from a woman aged 18-29 years in good health. The sequencing sample was made of CD4+ T cells sorted from blood.

This receptor carries the CDR3 CASSRVGTGAHYEQYF. DNA sequence: TGCGCCAGCAGCCGGGTCGGGACAGGGGCCCACTACGAGCAGTACTTC. The chain is encoded by TRBV5-1 joined to TRBJ2-7; TRBD1 matches 10 bases in the middle. Its CDR3 holds 16 amino acids, cysteine through phenylalanine. The read is trimmed to its CDR3 DNA, 48 bases read in frame from base 1. Ends trimmed: V by 4 bases, J by 3 bases; bases unmatched to a gene: 10. Sequences SGHRS (CDR1) and YFSETQ (CDR2) are obtained from the germline V gene. The full variable domain, with segments outside the CDR3 supplied by the reference TRBV5-1 and TRBJ2-7 proteins, appears as KAGVTQTPRYLIKTRGQQVTLSCSPISGHRSVSWYQQTPGQGLQFLFEYFSETQRNKGNFPGRFSGRQFSNSRSEMNVSTLELGDSALYLCASSRVGTGAHYEQYFGPGTRLTVT.